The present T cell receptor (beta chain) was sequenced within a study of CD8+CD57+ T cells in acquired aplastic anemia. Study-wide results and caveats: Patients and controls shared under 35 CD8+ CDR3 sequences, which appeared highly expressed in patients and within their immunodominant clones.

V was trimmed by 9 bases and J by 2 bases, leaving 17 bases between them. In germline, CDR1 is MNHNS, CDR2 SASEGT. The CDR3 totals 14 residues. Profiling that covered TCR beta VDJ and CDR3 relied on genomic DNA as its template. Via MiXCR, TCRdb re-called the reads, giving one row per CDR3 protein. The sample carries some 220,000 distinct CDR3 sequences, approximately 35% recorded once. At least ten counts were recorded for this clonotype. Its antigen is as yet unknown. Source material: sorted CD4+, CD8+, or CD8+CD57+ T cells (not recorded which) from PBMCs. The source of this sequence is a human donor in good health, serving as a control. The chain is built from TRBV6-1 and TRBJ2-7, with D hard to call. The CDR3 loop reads CASSVTVGAYEQYF. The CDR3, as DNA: TGTGCCAGTTCCGTGACCGTGGGCGCCTACGAGCAGTACTTC.